Listed here are 2 T cell receptor beta chains from one sample, sequenced in a study. TCRdb re-called the RT-PCR reads with MiXCR, one entry per CDR3 protein. The table shows about 700,000 distinct CDR3 sequences, with 12% to 15% occurring only once. The sample comprised memory CD4+ T cells from blood. The receptors were sampled from a female donor in good health, serving as a healthy control.

This clonotype has just a few counts. V usage is TRBV6-1 and J usage is TRBJ2-5, with a tentative D call TRBD1 (7 bases). The CDR3 covers 15 residues. Between the trimmed V and J ends, which lost 4 bases and 4 bases, there was a span of 16 bases. The germline gives CDR1 MNHNS, CDR2 SASEGT. The CDR3 here is CASSAQGGGGETQYF. CDR3 sequence (DNA): TGTGCCAGCAGTGCGCAGGGGGGTGGGGGAGAGACCCAGTACTTC.

A few counts support this clonotype. The rearrangement uses TRBV28 and TRBJ2-1; no reliable D call. CDR3 length equals 11 residues. The ends were cut back, 5 bases at V and 8 bases at J, with 7 bases in the middle. Germline lookup yields CDR1 MDHEN and CDR2 SYDVKM. The CDR3: CASSPRYEQFF. The CDR3 DNA reads as TGTGCCAGCAGTCCGCGCTATGAGCAGTTCTTC.